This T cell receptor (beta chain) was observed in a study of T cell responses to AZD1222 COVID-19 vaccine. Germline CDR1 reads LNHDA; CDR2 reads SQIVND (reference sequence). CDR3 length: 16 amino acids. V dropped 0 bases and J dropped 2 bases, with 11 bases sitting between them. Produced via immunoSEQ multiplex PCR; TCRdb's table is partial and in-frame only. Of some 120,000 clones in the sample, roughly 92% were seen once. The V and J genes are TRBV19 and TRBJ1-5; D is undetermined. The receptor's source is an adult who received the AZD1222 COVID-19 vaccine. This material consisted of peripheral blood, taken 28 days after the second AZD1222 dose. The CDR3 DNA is TGTGCCAGTAGTATAGATCGGGGTCGGGGCAATCAGCCCCAGCATTTT. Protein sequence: CASSIDRGRGNQPQHF.